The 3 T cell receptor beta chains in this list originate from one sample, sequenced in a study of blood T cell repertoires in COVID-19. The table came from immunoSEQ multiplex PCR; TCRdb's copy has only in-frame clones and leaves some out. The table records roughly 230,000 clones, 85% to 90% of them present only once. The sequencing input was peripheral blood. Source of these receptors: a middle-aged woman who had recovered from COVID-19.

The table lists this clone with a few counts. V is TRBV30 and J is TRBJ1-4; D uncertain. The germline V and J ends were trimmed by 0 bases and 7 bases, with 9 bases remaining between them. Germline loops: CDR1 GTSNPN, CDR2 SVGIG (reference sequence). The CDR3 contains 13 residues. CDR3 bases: TGTGCCTGGAGTGTCAGCGGAAGTGAAAAACTGTTTTTT. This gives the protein CAWSVSGSEKLFF. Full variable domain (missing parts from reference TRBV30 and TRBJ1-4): SQTIHQWPATLVQPVGSPLSLECTVEGTSNPNLYWYRQAAGRGLQLLFYSVGIGQISSEVPQNLSASRPQDRQFILSSKKLLLSDSGFYLCAWSVSGSEKLFFGSGTQLSVL.

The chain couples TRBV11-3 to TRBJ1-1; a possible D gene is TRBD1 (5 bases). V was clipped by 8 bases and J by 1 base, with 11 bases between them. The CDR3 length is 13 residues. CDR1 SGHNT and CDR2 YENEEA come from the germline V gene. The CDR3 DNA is TGTGCCAGCTCTGCCGGGGGGAACACTGAAGCTTTCTTT. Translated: CASSAGGNTEAFF.

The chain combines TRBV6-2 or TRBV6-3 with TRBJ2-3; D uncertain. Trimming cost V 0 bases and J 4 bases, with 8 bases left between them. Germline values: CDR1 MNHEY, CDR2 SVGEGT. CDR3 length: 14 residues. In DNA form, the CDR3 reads TGTGCCAGCAGTTACTCTACTCGCCCAGATACGCAGTATTTT. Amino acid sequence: CASSYSTRPDTQYF.